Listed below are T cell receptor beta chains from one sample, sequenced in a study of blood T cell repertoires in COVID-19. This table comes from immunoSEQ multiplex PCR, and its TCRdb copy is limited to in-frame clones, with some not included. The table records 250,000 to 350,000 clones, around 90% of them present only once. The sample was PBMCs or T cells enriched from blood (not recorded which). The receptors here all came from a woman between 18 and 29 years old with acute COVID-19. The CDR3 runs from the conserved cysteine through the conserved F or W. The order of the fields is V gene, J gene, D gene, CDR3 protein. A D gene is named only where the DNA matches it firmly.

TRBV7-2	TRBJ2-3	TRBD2	CASSLAAGGGTDTQYF
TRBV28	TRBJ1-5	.	CASSTLDSYQPQHF
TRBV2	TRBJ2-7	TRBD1	CASSTGTGYYEQYF
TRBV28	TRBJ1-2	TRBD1	CASSPGQGAYGYTF
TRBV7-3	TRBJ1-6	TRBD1	CASSLTGQGNSPLHF
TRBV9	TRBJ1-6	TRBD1	CASSTPRTGDNSPLHF
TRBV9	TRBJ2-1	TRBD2	CASSVAPSGSYNEQFF
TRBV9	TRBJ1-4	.	CASSVSGASNEKLFF
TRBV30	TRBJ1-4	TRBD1	CAWSVGQGAYVGEKLFF
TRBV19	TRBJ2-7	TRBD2	CASSLSGPGLAFEQYF
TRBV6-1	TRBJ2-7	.	CASSEMVAPGYEQYF
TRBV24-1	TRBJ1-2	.	CATSFAGYGYTF
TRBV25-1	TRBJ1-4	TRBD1	CASSDDRGLEKLFF
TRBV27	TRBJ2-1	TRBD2	CASTPLSGRANEQFF
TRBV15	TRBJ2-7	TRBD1	CATSRTRDSYEQYF
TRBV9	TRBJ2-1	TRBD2	CASSDGTSGYRGPGNEQFF
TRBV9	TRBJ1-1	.	CASSPLGRGSSNTEAFF
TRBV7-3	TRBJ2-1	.	CASSLRGLTSYNEQFF
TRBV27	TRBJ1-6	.	CASSLYNSPLHF
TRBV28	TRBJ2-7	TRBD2	CASSPPRGAYEQYF
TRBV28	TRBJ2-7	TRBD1	CASRVQGKGSEQYF
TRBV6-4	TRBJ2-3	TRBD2	CASSDLSGGIRRRYGTDTQYF
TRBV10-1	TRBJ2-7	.	CASSDRESYEQYF
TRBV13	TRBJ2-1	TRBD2	CASSLELAVGHNEQFF
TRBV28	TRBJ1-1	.	CASSGGSVRGTEAFF
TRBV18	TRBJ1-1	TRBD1	CASSPGTGGHNTEAFF
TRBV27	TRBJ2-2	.	CASSFGGTGELFF
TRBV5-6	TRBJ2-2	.	CASSFQGRTGELFF
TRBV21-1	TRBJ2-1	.	CASSSRTSGMDSYNEQFF
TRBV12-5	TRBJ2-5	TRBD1	CASGLGQGKQETQYF
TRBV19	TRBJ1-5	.	CASSLSGGYSNQPQHF
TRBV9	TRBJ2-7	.	CASSVGGDSYEQYF
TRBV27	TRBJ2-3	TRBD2	CASTWGRGYTQYF
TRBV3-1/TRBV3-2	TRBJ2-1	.	CASSQGWRVSNEQFF
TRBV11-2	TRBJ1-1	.	CASSPSGFGTEAFF
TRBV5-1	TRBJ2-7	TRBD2	CASSEGLAGGPNSYEQYF
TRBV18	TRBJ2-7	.	CASSPGASYEQYF
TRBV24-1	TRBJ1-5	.	CATGSGEYNQPQHF
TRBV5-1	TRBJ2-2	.	CASSDNRSPGELFF
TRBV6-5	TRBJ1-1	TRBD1	CASSYSNRGRTEAFF
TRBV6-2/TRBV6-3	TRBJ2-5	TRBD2	CASSSLAGEETQYF
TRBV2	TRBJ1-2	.	CASSPGGGRGYTF